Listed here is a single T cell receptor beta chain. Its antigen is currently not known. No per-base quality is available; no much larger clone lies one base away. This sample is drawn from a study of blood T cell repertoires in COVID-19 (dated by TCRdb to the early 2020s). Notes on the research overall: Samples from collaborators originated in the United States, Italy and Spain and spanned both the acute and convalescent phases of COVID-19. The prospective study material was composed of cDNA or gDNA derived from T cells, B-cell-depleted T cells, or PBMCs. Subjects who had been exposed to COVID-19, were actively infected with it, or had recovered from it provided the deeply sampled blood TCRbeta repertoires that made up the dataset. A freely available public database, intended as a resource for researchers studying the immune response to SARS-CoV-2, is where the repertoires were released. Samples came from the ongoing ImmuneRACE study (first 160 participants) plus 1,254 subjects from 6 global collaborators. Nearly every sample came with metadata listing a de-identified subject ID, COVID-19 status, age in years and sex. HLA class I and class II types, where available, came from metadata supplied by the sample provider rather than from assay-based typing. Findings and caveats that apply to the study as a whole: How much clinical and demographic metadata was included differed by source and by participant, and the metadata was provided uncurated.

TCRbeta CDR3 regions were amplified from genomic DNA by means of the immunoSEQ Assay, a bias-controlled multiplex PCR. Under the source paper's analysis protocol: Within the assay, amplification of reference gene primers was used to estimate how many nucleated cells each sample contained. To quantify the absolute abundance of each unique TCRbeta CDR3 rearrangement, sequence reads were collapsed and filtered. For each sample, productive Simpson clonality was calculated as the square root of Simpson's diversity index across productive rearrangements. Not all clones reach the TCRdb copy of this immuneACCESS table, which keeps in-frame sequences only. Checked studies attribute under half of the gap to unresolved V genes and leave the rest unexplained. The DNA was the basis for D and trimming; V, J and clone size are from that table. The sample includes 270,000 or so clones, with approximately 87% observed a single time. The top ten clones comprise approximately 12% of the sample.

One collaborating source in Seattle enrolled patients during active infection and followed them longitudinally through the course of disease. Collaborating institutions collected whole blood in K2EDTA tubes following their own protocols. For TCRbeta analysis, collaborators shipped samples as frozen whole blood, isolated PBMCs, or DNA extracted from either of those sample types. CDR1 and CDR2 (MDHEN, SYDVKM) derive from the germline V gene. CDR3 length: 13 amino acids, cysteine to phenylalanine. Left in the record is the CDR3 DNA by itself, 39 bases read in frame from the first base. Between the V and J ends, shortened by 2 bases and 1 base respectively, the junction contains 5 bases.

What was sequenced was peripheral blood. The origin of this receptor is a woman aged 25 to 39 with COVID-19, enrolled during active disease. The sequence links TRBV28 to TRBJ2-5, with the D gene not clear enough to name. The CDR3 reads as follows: CASSLPVQETQYF. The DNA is TGTGCCAGCAGTTTACCAGTCCAAGAGACCCAGTACTTC.